A single sample is the source of the 2 T cell receptor beta chains below, sequenced in a study of T cells in Graves' hyperthyroidism and ophthalmopathy. Researchers amplified the TCR beta CDR3 regions from RNA transcripts. The HTBI primer set was used in a first-round RT-PCR of the TCR CDR3. TCRdb processed the multiplex PCR reads anew with MiXCR; each CDR3 protein has one entry. Seen here are some 380,000 distinct CDR3 sequences, 13% observed once, and the top ten hold less than 25%. Sample: blood. These receptors were taken from a man aged 25 to 40 with Graves' hyperthyroidism that later progressed to Graves' ophthalmopathy.

This clonotype was found a few times. The chain has TRBV9 and TRBJ2-1; D might be TRBD1 (6 bases). The CDR3 extends over 14 amino acids. Germline assignment: CDR1 SGDLS and CDR2 YYNGEE. Trimming cost V 4 bases and J 2 bases, with 10 bases left between them. The CDR3 here is CASSPYRAYNEQFF. In nucleotides, the CDR3 is TGTGCCAGCAGCCCCTACAGGGCCTACAATGAGCAGTTCTTC.

This clonotype was found many times. The chain employs TRBV7-8 and TRBJ1-1; D gene ambiguous. There are 13 residues in the CDR3. V was cut by 4 bases and J by 3 bases, with 9 bases left in between. CDR1 is SGHVS, CDR2 FQNEAQ, per germline. CDR3: CASSSHRDTEAFF. In DNA form, the CDR3 reads TGTGCCAGCAGCTCACATCGGGACACTGAAGCTTTCTTT.